These 30 T cell receptor beta chains were sequenced from one sample in a study of blood T cell repertoires in COVID-19. The protocol was immunoSEQ multiplex PCR, while the TCRdb copy is restricted to in-frame clones and leaves out a portion. Among roughly 250,000 clones listed, 65% to 90% were seen once. Sequenced: peripheral blood. All receptors derive from an older woman with active or convalescent COVID-19.

The chain is built from TRBV7-8 and TRBJ2-3; D is perhaps TRBD2 (7 bases). Germline V lookup: CDR1 SGHVS, CDR2 FQNEAQ. Deletions cut 2 bases from V and 2 bases from J, with 14 bases between. The CDR3 is 16 amino acids. In DNA form, the CDR3 reads TGTGCCAGCAGCTTATTGGGGGGGCAGCTCACAGATACGCAGTATTTT. Translating it yields CASSLLGGQLTDTQYF.

The chain combines TRBV27 with TRBJ1-2, with D uncertain. V was cut by 0 bases and J by 0 bases, with 8 bases left in between. CDR3 size: 15 residues. CDR1 MNHEY and CDR2 SMNVEV come from the germline V gene (reference sequence). The CDR3, as DNA: TGTGCCAGCAGTTTATCCCGGGGAGCTAACTATGGCTACACCTTC. Residues: CASSLSRGANYGYTF.

The genes are TRBV11-2 and TRBJ2-3, with TRBD2 as a possible D gene (7 bases). This CDR3 is built from 12 residues. Trimming removed 8 bases from V and 10 bases from J, with 16 bases in between. Germline CDR1 reads SGHAT; CDR2 reads FQNNGV. CDR3 bases: TGTGCCAGCGCGCCGGGGGGCCTCGCGCAGTATTTT. Translation: CASAPGGLAQYF.

CDR3 residues: CASSLDGGWGEDTQYF. CDR3 DNA sequence: TGTGCCAGCAGCTTAGATGGGGGATGGGGGGAAGATACGCAGTATTTT. The V and J genes are TRBV7-2 and TRBJ2-3; TRBD2 might be the D (6 bases). This CDR3 contains 16 residues. The V gene's germline CDR1 is SGHTA and CDR2 FQGNSA. V was clipped by 1 base and J by 5 bases, with 16 bases between them.

V gene TRBV4-3 combines with J gene TRBJ1-2; no reliable D call. V shed 0 bases and J shed 7 bases, with 24 bases lying between them. The length of the CDR3 is 18 residues. CDR1 LGHNA and CDR2 YSLEER come from the germline V gene. CDR3 nucleotides: TGCGCCAGCAGCCAAGACCCCGGGTACTATGGCTACACCGTTGGCTACACCTTC. Translated, it gives CASSQDPGYYGYTVGYTF.

The chain has TRBV4-3 and TRBJ1-5; TRBD1 is a possible D gene (5 bases). Germline CDR1 reads LGHNA; CDR2 reads YSLEER. The CDR3 is 14 residues long. Trimming left V 4 bases short and J 9 bases short, with 16 bases between. The CDR3 bases are TGCGCCAGCAGCCGAGACAGATTCGGGAGGCCCCAGCATTTT. This translates into CASSRDRFGRPQHF.

The genes are TRBV19 and TRBJ2-1; 10 nucleotides agree with TRBD2. The germline CDR1 and CDR2 sequences are LNHDA and SQIVND (reference sequence). The CDR3 is 15 residues long. V shed 5 bases and J 7 bases; nucleotides not matched to a gene: 8. This chain's CDR3 is CASSPLAGAINEQFF. The CDR3 nucleotides are TGTGCCAGTAGTCCTCTAGCGGGGGCAATTAATGAGCAGTTCTTC.

For the CDR3, the DNA is TGTGCCAGCAGGCTGGGGCCCTTGGAGACCCAGTACTTC. Its protein product is CASRLGPLETQYF. V gene TRBV7-8 combines with J gene TRBJ2-5; D is perhaps TRBD1 (5 bases). The CDR3 totals 13 residues. Germline values: CDR1 SGHVS, CDR2 FQNEAQ. V dropped 6 bases and J dropped 5 bases, with 13 bases sitting between them. The full variable domain, rest sourced from reference TRBV7-8 and TRBJ2-5, is GAGVSQSPRYKVAKRGQDVALRCDPISGHVSLFWYQQALGQGPEFLTYFQNEAQLDKSGLPSDRFFAERPEGSVSTLKIQRTQQEDSAVYLCASRLGPLETQYFGPGTRLLVL.

The chain joins TRBV7-8 to TRBJ2-7; the match to TRBD1 covers 7 bases. The CDR3 sequence is 14 residues long. Germline V gene data show CDR1 as SGHVS and CDR2 as FQNEAQ. With V trimmed by 3 bases and J by 6 bases, 8 bases remained unmatched. CDR3 amino acids: CASSLGRGSSEQYF. CDR3 in DNA: TGTGCCAGCAGCTTGGGCAGGGGGTCATCCGAGCAGTACTTC.

Only a few counts were recorded for this clone. The gene calls are TRBV5-1 and TRBJ1-5; D is undetermined. CDR1 and CDR2 from the germline V gene are SGHRS and YFSETQ. Trimming took 0 bases from V and 5 from J, leaving 6 bases between them. The CDR3 covers 13 residues. The DNA for the CDR3 is TGCGCCAGCAGCTTGGATCGGGATCAGCCCCAGCATTTT. Translated: CASSLDRDQPQHF.

This clone has just a few counts. The chain couples TRBV6-5 to TRBJ1-6, with no clear D. Germline CDR1 reads MNHEY; CDR2 reads SVGAGI. Trimming left V 8 bases short and J 10 bases short, with 9 bases between. The CDR3 totals 11 residues. CDR3 in DNA: TGTGCCAGCGGGGAGGGATCACCCCTCCACTTT. Translated: CASGEGSPLHF.

The J gene is TRBJ2-3, the V gene TRBV5-4; 11 nucleotides line up with TRBD2. After removal of 3 bases from V and 3 bases from J, the junction contained 3 bases not matched to a gene. This CDR3 region has 15 residues. CDR1 and CDR2 from the germline V gene are SGHNT and YYREEE (reference sequence). The DNA of the CDR3 is TGTGCCAGCAGCTATAGCGGGGGGGCAACAGATACGCAGTATTTT. Its translation: CASSYSGGATDTQYF.

Concerning this clone: The same CDR3 arises from other DNA sequences in this sample as well. The gene calls are TRBV15 and TRBJ2-1; unclear D gene. The CDR3 spans 15 residues. The V gene's germline CDR1 is LNHNV and CDR2 YYDKDF (reference sequence). V was pared by 0 bases and J by 6 bases, with 12 bases between. This chain's CDR3 is CATSREQSLRNEQFF. Written as DNA, the CDR3 is TGTGCCACCAGCAGAGAACAGTCCTTACGCAATGAGCAGTTCTTC.

This clone appeared a single time. The gene calls are TRBV9 and TRBJ2-2; tentative D call: TRBD2 (6 bases). The CDR3 totals 15 residues. V was shortened by 0 bases and J by 4 bases, with 10 bases between the two germline ends. Per germline, CDR1 SGDLS and CDR2 YYNGEE. The CDR3 sequence: CASSVAFGSTGELFF. The CDR3 DNA reads as TGTGCCAGCAGCGTAGCGTTCGGGAGCACCGGGGAGCTGTTTTTT.

The chain recombines TRBV19 with TRBJ1-3, with D unresolved. The CDR3 sequence is 12 residues long. Trimming removed 3 bases from V and 3 bases from J, with 3 bases in between. CDR1 and CDR2 (germline): LNHDA, SQIVND (reference sequence). The CDR3: CASSIGGNTIYF. CDR3 in DNA: TGTGCCAGTAGTATCGGTGGAAACACCATATATTTT.

The chain employs TRBV30 and TRBJ1-2, with a possible D match to TRBD1 (6 bases). CDR3 length equals 16 residues. V lost 5 bases and J lost 6, with 25 bases in between. Germline-derived CDR1 and CDR2 are GTSNPN and SVGIG (reference sequence). The chain's CDR3 is CAWLSQGRETAHGYTF. The CDR3 region has the DNA TGTGCCTGGCTATCCCAGGGGAGGGAAACGGCCCATGGCTACACCTTC.

CDR3 DNA: TGCGCCAGCAGCCAAGGCCATAGAGATAATTCACCCCTCCACTTT. The encoded protein is CASSQGHRDNSPLHF. The rearrangement uses TRBV4-1 and TRBJ1-6, with D unresolved. Germline assignment: CDR1 MGHRA and CDR2 YSYEKL. The CDR3 covers 15 residues. V shed 1 base and J shed 5 bases, with 9 bases lying between them.

The sample holds a few counts of this clone. CDR3 DNA sequence: TGTGCCAGCTCACGGCGAGGACAGGGCGTTAATGAGCAGTACTTC. Amino acid sequence: CASSRRGQGVNEQYF. This chain joins TRBV18 and TRBJ2-7; 8 positions agree with TRBD1. This CDR3 comprises 15 residues. J was trimmed by 7 bases and V by 4 bases; bases with no gene match: 12. Germline loops: CDR1 KGHSH, CDR2 LQKENI.

V and J are TRBV13 and TRBJ2-3; 13 bases match TRBD2. Germline V gives CDR1 PRHDT, CDR2 FYEKMQ (reference sequence). With 1 base clipped from V and 5 bases from J, the junction kept 12 bases outside the gene matches. The CDR3 length is 19 residues. CDR3 DNA: TGTGCCAGCAGCTTAGTGGAGGTAACTAGCGGGGGGGCCAGAGATACGCAGTATTTT. As protein: CASSLVEVTSGGARDTQYF.

J is TRBJ2-5 and V is TRBV6-2 or TRBV6-3; 9 bases are shared with TRBD2. V was clipped by 6 bases and J by 0 bases; unmatched bases: 8. The CDR3 has 16 amino acids. CDR1 MNHEY and CDR2 SVGEGT come from the germline V gene. The chain's CDR3 is CASSLRIAGDQETQYF. CDR3 DNA sequence: TGTGCCAGCAGCCTTCGAATAGCGGGGGACCAAGAGACCCAGTACTTC.

This clone occurred a few times. The chain employs TRBV5-1 and TRBJ2-3, with 9 positions matching TRBD1. Germline CDR1 and CDR2: SGHRS and YFSETQ. This CDR3 contains 14 residues. V was pared by 1 base and J by 4 bases, with 1 base of the junction left unmatched. In DNA, the CDR3 is TGCGCCAGCAGCTTGAGACAGGGGGCAGATACGCAGTATTTT. Translating gives CASSLRQGADTQYF.

CDR3 region: CAWSVGALYQPQHF. CDR3 bases: TGTGCCTGGAGTGTAGGGGCTTTATATCAGCCCCAGCATTTT. The genes are TRBV30 and TRBJ1-5, with D maybe TRBD1 (5 bases). V lost 0 bases, J lost 5 bases, and 11 bases lay in between. Looked up from germline, CDR1 is GTSNPN and CDR2 is SVGIG (reference sequence). The length of the CDR3 is 14 residues.

V gene TRBV4-1 combines with J gene TRBJ2-3; TRBD2 aligns across 8 bases. The V and J ends lost 2 bases and 5 bases, in that order; junction bases with no gene match: 12. The germline V gene encodes CDR1 MGHRA and CDR2 YSYEKL. The CDR3 is 17 residues long. CDR3 DNA: TGCGCCAGCAGCCAACTCCCGGGCGGGGGGCCCCGAGATACGCAGTATTTT. Translated: CASSQLPGGGPRDTQYF.

The V gene is TRBV6-1, the J gene TRBJ1-6; D is unresolved. Trimming shortened V by 3 bases and J by 0 bases, and 3 bases separated the two germline ends. This CDR3 has 14 residues. Germline V gene data show CDR1 as MNHNS and CDR2 as SASEGT. Written as DNA, the CDR3 is TGTGCCAGCAGTGACAGCTCCTATAATTCACCCCTCCACTTT. It translates to CASSDSSYNSPLHF.

Written as DNA, the CDR3 is TGTGCCAGCAGCTGGAGAGGGGACAGGGGGCGCGGGCAGTACTTC. It yields the protein CASSWRGDRGRGQYF. The J gene is TRBJ2-7, the V gene TRBV13; 12 positions match TRBD1. V dropped 4 bases and J dropped 9; count of bases not matched to a gene: 10. This CDR3 is 15 amino acids long. The germline gives CDR1 PRHDT, CDR2 FYEKMQ (reference sequence).

The rearrangement uses TRBV10-1 and TRBJ1-1, with 7 bases aligning to TRBD1. V dropped 6 bases and J dropped 4; count of bases not matched to a gene: 23. This CDR3 is 19 amino acids long. The germline V gene has CDR1 WNHNN and CDR2 SYGVQD (reference sequence). CDR3 amino acids: CASSHVNTGAGFTSTEAFF. The CDR3 DNA reads TGCGCCAGCAGCCACGTCAATACAGGGGCCGGGTTTACGAGCACTGAAGCTTTCTTT.

The chain links TRBV29-1 to TRBJ2-7, with D hard to call. Trimming stripped 7 bases from V and 0 bases from J, with 13 bases between. This CDR3 spans 13 amino acids. Germline V CDR1 and CDR2: SQVTM, ANQGSEA. The CDR3 DNA sequence: TGCAGCGCCTTCCGACTGGGCTCCTACGAGCAGTACTTC. Protein product: CSAFRLGSYEQYF.

The chain combines TRBV6-5 with TRBJ2-1, with TRBD2 matching over 9 bases. J lost 10 bases, V lost 0 bases, and 7 bases had no gene match. Germline values: CDR1 MNHEY, CDR2 SVGAGI. The length of the CDR3 is 15 residues. CDR3: CASSYSVLAGKEQFF. The CDR3 nucleotides are TGTGCCAGCAGTTACTCTGTTCTAGCGGGGAAAGAGCAGTTCTTC.

The chain joins TRBV6-1 to TRBJ2-2, with 9 bases aligning to TRBD1. The germline V gene has CDR1 MNHNS and CDR2 SASEGT. This CDR3 region has 15 residues. V lost 3 bases, J lost 6 bases, and 5 bases stayed unmatched. CDR3 coding DNA: TGTGCCAGCAGTGATGGGGACAGGGTGGCCGGGGAGCTGTTTTTT. It codes for CASSDGDRVAGELFF.

The rearrangement joins TRBV12-1 to TRBJ1-2; TRBD1, the table's D call, was not compared with the DNA. TRBV12-1 is a recognized pseudogene. The CDR3 loop spans 13 amino acids. The DNA for the CDR3 is TGTGCCAGCAGCCCTGGACAGGGCTATGGCTACACCTTC. It translates to CASSPGQGYGYTF.